This T cell receptor beta chain was captured by sequencing in a study of beta chain features in type 1 diabetes. Study as a whole: Patients looked much like healthy donors when it came to age, gender and cell yields. Study-level points and caveats: Among patients, naive, central memory and Treg TCRB repertoires appeared more similar than among healthy donors. Among patients with Type 1 diabetes, TCRB CDR3s were moderately but significantly shorter in every one of the four CD4+ subsets.

There are 16 residues in the CDR3. J lost 5 bases, V lost 6 bases, and 8 bases had no gene match. Germline CDR1 is KGHSH and CDR2 is LQKENI. What was sequenced were expressed TCRB transcripts, since all of the isolated RNA had been reverse transcribed. About 3.6 million reads were obtained on average from naive, central memory and regulatory T cell samples. Sequencing used immunoSEQ multiplex PCR; TCRdb keeps in-frame clones, though not all of them. The sample lists about 230,000 clones; 16% were seen once. CD45RO/CCR7/CD25/CD127/CD95/CD27 sorting isolated CD4+ naive, central memory, regulatory and stem cell-like memory cells. Regarding this clone: The antigen remains unidentified.

The chain carries TRBV18 and TRBJ2-1, with 12 positions matching TRBD1. The source is a young man with type 1 diabetes. Sequenced: naive CD4+ T cells from blood. CDR3 sequence: CASSGTGGAGDNEQFF. Written as DNA, the CDR3 is TGTGCCAGCTCCGGGACAGGGGGCGCAGGGGACAATGAGCAGTTCTTC.